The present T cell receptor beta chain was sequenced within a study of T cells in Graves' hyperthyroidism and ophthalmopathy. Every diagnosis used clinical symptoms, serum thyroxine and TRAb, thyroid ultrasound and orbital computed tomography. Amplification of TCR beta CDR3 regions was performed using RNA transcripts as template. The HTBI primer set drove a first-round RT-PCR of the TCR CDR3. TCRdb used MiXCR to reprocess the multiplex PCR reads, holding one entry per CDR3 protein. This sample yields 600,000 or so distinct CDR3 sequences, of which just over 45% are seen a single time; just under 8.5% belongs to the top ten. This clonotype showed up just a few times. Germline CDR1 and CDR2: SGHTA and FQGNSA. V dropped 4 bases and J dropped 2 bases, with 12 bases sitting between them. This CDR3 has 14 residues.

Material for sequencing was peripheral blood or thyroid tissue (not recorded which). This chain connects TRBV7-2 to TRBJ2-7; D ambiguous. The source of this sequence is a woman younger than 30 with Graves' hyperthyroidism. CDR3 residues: CASSSGGLTYEQYF. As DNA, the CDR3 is TGTGCCAGCAGCTCGGGCGGCCTCACCTACGAGCAGTACTTC.